This record covers a single T cell receptor (beta chain). What it recognizes is unknown. The J segment lost 3 bases and the V segment lost 5 bases, leaving 8 bases of the junction unmatched. Germline V gene lookup returns CDR1 DFQATT and CDR2 SNEGSKA (reference sequence). The CDR3 spans 15 residues. The source of the sample is a study of blood T cells in healthy people across ages. Study outcomes and limitations: Conclusively comparing naive with antigen-experienced cells was impossible with unsorted PBMCs. The long-lived group displayed more naive CD4+ cells, plus higher diversity, than the aged donors did.

Alongside a J-beta primer mix, a sample-barcoded 5' primer served in a second PCR lasting about 7 to 11 cycles. All cDNA molecules were each tagged by a template-switch adaptor with 12 random nucleotides. TCRdb re-called the 5' RACE reads through MiXCR, storing one row per CDR3 protein. The sample holds around 1.5 million distinct CDR3 sequences; roughly 40% are singletons and the top ten take approximately 7.9%. Sequenced material: blood. The origin of this receptor is a woman under 30 in good health. This rearrangement joins TRBV20-1 to TRBJ1-5; 9 nucleotides line up with TRBD1. The CDR3, as DNA: TGCAGTGCTCAACCCGGGACAGGGTACAATCAGCCCCAGCATTTT. This translates into CSAQPGTGYNQPQHF.